The 8 T cell receptor beta chains below come from one sample, sequenced in a study of blood T cells in healthy people across ages (dated by TCRdb to about 2015). The receptor library was made with 5' RACE. Sequenced using an Illumina HiSeq 2500. A second PCR of roughly 7 to 11 cycles was run with a J-beta primer mix and a sample-barcoded 5' primer. The public sequencing data were trimmed at Q25 with fastp and processed into clonotypes with MiXCR by TCRdb, which kept only in-frame beta chains. Rows are combined by CDR3 protein, so each entry shows the most common genes and DNA. This sample comprises approximately 940,000 distinct CDR3 sequences, about 44% of them detected only once. The ten largest clones take up 13% of the sample. Sequencing was performed on blood. These receptors were obtained from a man in his thirties or forties in good health.

V is TRBV20-1 and J is TRBJ2-5; D is possibly TRBD2 (6 bases). V gave up 5 bases and J gave up 2 bases, with 15 bases separating them. This CDR3 has 14 amino acids. Germline V gives CDR1 DFQATT, CDR2 SNEGSKA (reference sequence). The CDR3 is CSAPRAGSQETQYF. CDR3 nucleotide sequence: TGCAGTGCTCCCAGAGCGGGCAGTCAAGAGACCCAGTACTTC.

The genes are TRBV7-2 and TRBJ1-1; D gene uncertain. The ends were cut back, 1 base at V and 5 bases at J, with 11 bases in the middle. Germline CDR1 reads SGHTA; CDR2 reads FQGNSA. The CDR3 has 14 amino acids. This chain's CDR3 is CASSLGPPDTEAFF. For the CDR3, the DNA is TGTGCCAGCAGCTTAGGGCCACCCGATACTGAAGCTTTCTTT.

This clonotype appeared a single time. At one boundary the junction diverges from the germline segment, which might be a read error. The chain has TRBV6-1 and TRBJ1-5; D remains unclear. This CDR3 comprises 15 residues. Germline CDR1 and CDR2: MNHNS and SASEGT. The CDR3 DNA follows: TGTGGCAGCAGTGAACCCGCGGGCGACAATCAGCCCCAGCATTTT. This gives the protein CGSSEPAGDNQPQHF.

This clonotype has just one count. The chain joins TRBV5-4 to TRBJ2-7, with a tentative D call TRBD1 (7 bases). Germline lookup yields CDR1 SGHNT and CDR2 YYREEE (reference sequence). V was trimmed by 4 bases and J by 5 bases, leaving 16 bases between them. The CDR3 runs to 14 residues. CDR3 in DNA: TGTGCCAGCAGCCCAGGGGGGACTTTTAACGAGCAGTACTTC. It specifies CASSPGGTFNEQYF. The complete variable domain, with remaining parts taken from reference TRBV5-4 and TRBJ2-7, reads ETGVTQSPTHLIKTRGQQVTLRCSSQSGHNTVSWYQQALGQGPQFIFQYYREEENGRGNFPPRFSGLQFPNYSSELNVNALELDDSALYLCASSPGGTFNEQYFGPGTRLTVT.

This clonotype has more than one count but fewer than ten. The CDR3 region is CSATGTGGSDTQYF. The CDR3 coding sequence is TGCAGTGCTACCGGGACAGGGGGGTCAGATACGCAGTATTTT. The rearrangement joins TRBV20-1 to TRBJ2-3, with 11 positions matching TRBD1. Germline CDR1 DFQATT, CDR2 SNEGSKA (reference sequence). Losses at the gene ends were 4 bases for V and 4 bases for J; bases not matched to a gene: 4. This CDR3 contains 14 residues.

The chain has TRBV5-6 and TRBJ2-7; no reliable D call. V was clipped by 3 bases and J by 2 bases, with 12 bases between them. This CDR3 region has 14 residues. Germline CDR1 SGHDT, CDR2 YYEEEE. DNA of the CDR3: TGTGCCAGCAGCTATCGGCAGCGAGCCTACGAGCAGTACTTC. Residues: CASSYRQRAYEQYF.

The chain combines TRBV20-1 with TRBJ1-1; 11 nucleotides agree with TRBD1. V trimming: 2 bases; J trimming: 3 bases; junction bases outside the gene matches: 8. The CDR3 extends over 16 amino acids. Germline CDR1 DFQATT, CDR2 SNEGSKA (reference sequence). The chain's CDR3 is CSARTGRTGGYTEAFF. The CDR3 DNA is TGCAGTGCTAGAACCGGCCGGACAGGGGGCTACACTGAAGCTTTCTTT.

This clonotype was observed a handful of times. The chain employs TRBV4-3 and TRBJ1-1; D is possibly TRBD1 (5 bases). The ends were cut back, 0 bases at V and 1 base at J, with 15 bases in the middle. Germline-derived CDR1 and CDR2 are LGHNA and YSLEER. The CDR3 has 17 residues. This CDR3 reads CASSQDWGSLQNTEAFF. The CDR3 region has the DNA TGCGCCAGCAGCCAAGATTGGGGGAGCCTACAGAACACTGAAGCTTTCTTT.